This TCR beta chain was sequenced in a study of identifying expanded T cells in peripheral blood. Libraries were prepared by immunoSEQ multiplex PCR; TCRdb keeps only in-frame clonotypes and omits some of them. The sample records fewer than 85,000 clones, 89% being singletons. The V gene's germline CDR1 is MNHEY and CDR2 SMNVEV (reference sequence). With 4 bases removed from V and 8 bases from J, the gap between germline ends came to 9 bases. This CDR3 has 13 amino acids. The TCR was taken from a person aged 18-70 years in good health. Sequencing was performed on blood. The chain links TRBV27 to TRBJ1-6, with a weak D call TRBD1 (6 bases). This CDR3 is CASSSNRDSPLHF. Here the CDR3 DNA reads TGTGCCAGCAGTTCTAACAGGGATTCACCCCTCCACTTT.